The 32 T cell receptor beta chains reported below all come from one sample, sequenced in a study of PD-L1 blockade in urothelial cancer. Documented time point: pretreatment peripheral blood. Assay used: immunoSEQ multiplex PCR; TCRdb lists only in-frame clones, some missing. The table shows some 65,000 clones, with around 81% occurring only once. The sample here was PBMCs, taken around atezolizumab (anti-PD-L1) treatment. The source of these receptors is a man aged 65 to 85 with urothelial cancer.

This clone was seen only a few times. V is TRBV5-1 and J is TRBJ1-1; 8 bases align to TRBD1. Looked up from germline, CDR1 is SGHRS and CDR2 is YFSETQ. This CDR3 comprises 14 residues. V was pared by 2 bases and J by 3 bases, with 3 bases of the junction left unmatched. CDR3 sequence: CASSFMDRDTEAFF. The DNA of the CDR3 is TGCGCCAGCAGCTTCATGGACAGGGACACTGAAGCTTTCTTT.

The J gene is TRBJ2-1, the V gene TRBV11-1; 9 bases fit TRBD2. The CDR3 sequence is 14 residues long. The V gene's germline CDR1 is SGHAT and CDR2 FQDESV (reference sequence). V shed 5 bases, J shed 6 bases, and the junction held 5 bases outside the gene matches. The CDR3 reads CASSSSGRGNEQFF. The CDR3 DNA sequence: TGTGCCAGCAGCAGTAGCGGGAGAGGCAATGAGCAGTTCTTC.

To note about this clone: The junction differs from germline at one of its ends, possibly a read error. This sequence joins TRBV6-5 and TRBJ1-1; tentative D call: TRBD1 (6 bases). This CDR3 region has 13 residues. CDR1 and CDR2 (germline): MNHEY, SVGAGI. CDR3 loop: CASSYYRDTEAFF. The CDR3 region has the DNA TGTGCCAGCAGTTATTACCGGGACACCGAAGCTTTCTTT.

V gene TRBV4-1 combines with J gene TRBJ2-1, with 7 positions matching TRBD2. Germline V gene lookup returns CDR1 MGHRA and CDR2 YSYEKL. This CDR3 region has 15 residues. The ends lost 0 bases at V and 7 bases at J; junction bases unmatched: 6. The CDR3 DNA is TGCGCCAGCAGCCAAGAAAGACTAGCTGGGAATGAGCAGTTCTTC. Encoded protein: CASSQERLAGNEQFF.

The chain uses TRBV29-1 and TRBJ1-2; TRBD1 agrees at 7 bases. The J segment lost 7 bases and the V segment lost 7 bases, leaving 9 bases of the junction unmatched. Germline V gene data show CDR1 as SQVTM and CDR2 as ANQGSEA. The CDR3 length is 12 residues. CDR3 DNA: TGCAGCGCCGGACAGGCTCTCGCTGGCTACACCTTC. Translation: CSAGQALAGYTF.

The chain combines TRBV18 with TRBJ2-1, with 9 bases lining up with TRBD1. This CDR3 is 17 amino acids long. Germline V CDR1 and CDR2: KGHSH, LQKENI. Trimming cost V 8 bases and J 5 bases; bases outside gene matches: 16. The CDR3 loop reads CASQTTPGTGKDNEQFF. The CDR3 bases are TGTGCCAGCCAAACCACCCCCGGGACAGGGAAGGACAATGAGCAGTTCTTC.

J is TRBJ1-5 and V is TRBV6-1; 8 bases align to TRBD1. The junction had 6 bases not matched to a gene; V was cut back by 4 bases and J by 4 bases. Germline V gives CDR1 MNHNS, CDR2 SASEGT. CDR3 size: 15 residues. CDR3 nucleotides: TGTGCCAGCAGTGTCCCAGGGGGCCAGAATCAGCCCCAGCATTTT. It codes for CASSVPGGQNQPQHF.

The chain is built from TRBV29-1 and TRBJ1-5; 7 nucleotides agree with TRBD1. Germline loops: CDR1 SQVTM, CDR2 ANQGSEA. The CDR3 is made up of 14 amino acids. The J segment lost 3 bases and the V segment lost 4 bases, leaving 6 bases of the junction unmatched. CDR3 sequence: CSVGQGGFNQPQHF. The CDR3 DNA reads TGCAGCGTTGGACAGGGAGGATTCAATCAGCCCCAGCATTTT.

This chain connects TRBV6-5 to TRBJ2-7, with TRBD2 identical over 9 bases. This CDR3 region has 14 residues. Germline V gene data show CDR1 as MNHEY and CDR2 as SVGAGI. J gave up 2 bases and V 4 bases, and 3 bases lay outside the gene matches. This CDR3 is CASSSVAGAYEQYF. The DNA of the CDR3 is TGTGCCAGCAGTTCGGTAGCGGGGGCCTACGAGCAGTACTTC.

V is TRBV10-2 and J is TRBJ2-7, with 14 bases aligning to TRBD2. Trimming removed 9 bases from V and 0 bases from J; junction bases left unmatched: 16. This CDR3 comprises 19 residues. The germline V gene has CDR1 WSHSY and CDR2 SAAADI. The CDR3 coding sequence is TGCGCCAGTTCTTTAGGGACTAGCGGGAGAAGGTGGGGCTCCTACGAGCAGTACTTC. Residues: CASSLGTSGRRWGSYEQYF.

This clone was observed a handful of times. The chain uses TRBV27 and TRBJ2-1; the match to TRBD2 covers 7 bases. Per germline, CDR1 MNHEY and CDR2 SMNVEV (reference sequence). CDR3 size: 17 residues. The V and J ends lost 6 bases and 1 base, in that order; junction bases with no gene match: 12. CDR3 sequence (DNA): TGTGCCAGCAGATCAACGCGGGGCGGGAGATCCTACAATGAGCAGTTCTTC. Residues: CASRSTRGGRSYNEQFF.

This clone has just one count. The chain is built from TRBV30 and TRBJ2-1; D remains unclear. The V and J ends lost 5 bases and 6 bases respectively, with 11 bases between them. Germline-derived CDR1 and CDR2 are GTSNPN and SVGIG (reference sequence). CDR3 length: 12 amino acids. In nucleotides, the CDR3 is TGTGCCTGGGGTGCGGCGGTCAATGAGCAGTTCTTC. Protein sequence: CAWGAAVNEQFF.

The V gene is TRBV2, the J gene TRBJ2-1; D is perhaps TRBD2 (5 bases). From germline, CDR1 is SNHLY and CDR2 FYNNEI. The CDR3 consists of 13 residues. V was cut by 3 bases and J by 9 bases, with 12 bases left in between. CDR3 in amino acids: CASSELEGIEQFF. The CDR3 bases are TGTGCCAGCAGTGAGTTAGAGGGAATTGAGCAGTTCTTC. Complete variable domain (other parts from reference TRBV2 and TRBJ2-1): EPEVTQTPSHQVTQMGQEVILRCVPISNHLYFYWYRQILGQKVEFLVSFYNNEISEKSEIFDDQFSVERPDGSNFTLKIRSTKLEDSAMYFCASSELEGIEQFFGPGTRLTVL.

J is TRBJ2-3 and V is TRBV13; the match to TRBD2 covers 7 bases. The junction had 9 bases not matched to a gene; V was cut back by 5 bases and J by 4 bases. This CDR3 spans 15 amino acids. Germline V gene data show CDR1 as PRHDT and CDR2 as FYEKMQ (reference sequence). CDR3 in amino acids: CASSRATSSADTQYF. The DNA for the CDR3 is TGTGCCAGCAGCCGTGCGACTAGCAGCGCAGATACGCAGTATTTT.

This rearrangement joins TRBV2 to TRBJ1-3, with D uncertain. Trimming removed 1 base from V and 2 bases from J, with 9 bases in between. This CDR3 has 15 residues. CDR1 and CDR2 (germline): SNHLY, FYNNEI. CDR3 residues: CASSEGPVTGNTIYF. As DNA, the CDR3 is TGTGCCAGCAGTGAAGGGCCAGTTACTGGAAACACCATATATTTT.

DNA for the CDR3: TGTGCCAGCAGCTTAGAGGGGGGGGCCCGGGAAGCTTTCTTT. Translating gives CASSLEGGAREAFF. The genes are TRBV11-2 and TRBJ1-1; TRBD1 is a possible D gene (6 bases). V gave up 0 bases and J gave up 8 bases, with 13 bases separating them. The CDR3 spans 14 residues. CDR1 SGHAT and CDR2 FQNNGV come from the germline V gene.

This clone was counted a single time. The rearrangement joins TRBV19 to TRBJ2-7; 10 bases fit TRBD1. The germline gives CDR1 LNHDA, CDR2 SQIVND (reference sequence). The CDR3 consists of 14 residues. Trimming removed 6 bases from V and 4 bases from J; junction bases left unmatched: 6. The CDR3 spells CASRGTGDGYEQYF. The DNA for the CDR3 is TGTGCCAGTAGAGGGACAGGGGATGGATACGAGCAGTACTTC.

This clone was seen just once. The CDR3 here is CASSLVTTGYIQYF. In nucleotides, the CDR3 is TGTGCCAGCAGCTTGGTAACGACAGGTTACATTCAGTACTTC. V is TRBV5-6 and J is TRBJ2-4; D is perhaps TRBD1 (6 bases). CDR3 length: 14 residues. CDR1 SGHDT and CDR2 YYEEEE come from the germline V gene. Trimming shortened V by 0 bases and J by 8 bases, and 12 bases separated the two germline ends. The whole variable domain, remainder taken from reference TRBV5-6 and TRBJ2-4, is DAGVTQSPTHLIKTRGQQVTLRCSPKSGHDTVSWYQQALGQGPQFIFQYYEEEERQRGNFPDRFSGHQFPNYSSELNVNALLLGDSALYLCASSLVTTGYIQYFGAGTRLSVL.

V is TRBV12-5 and J is TRBJ1-1; 12 bases map to TRBD1. Trimming at V came to 5 bases and at J to 4 bases, leaving 5 bases not matched to a gene. The CDR3 consists of 15 residues. The germline V gene encodes CDR1 LGHNT and CDR2 FRNRAP. CDR3 region: CASGQGQGARTEAFF. CDR3 bases: TGTGCTAGTGGTCAGGGACAGGGGGCGCGCACTGAAGCTTTCTTT.

This clone was seen only once. This chain joins TRBV30 and TRBJ1-2, with 8 bases matching TRBD1. The germline CDR1 and CDR2 sequences are GTSNPN and SVGIG (reference sequence). The CDR3 is made up of 14 amino acids. The trim removed 2 bases at V and 2 bases at J, leaving 4 bases unmatched. The CDR3: CAWSRQGLNYGYTF. The CDR3 DNA follows: TGTGCCTGGAGTCGACAGGGGCTAAACTATGGCTACACCTTC. The variable domain in full, with the rest retrieved from reference TRBV30 and TRBJ1-2, is SQTIHQWPATLVQPVGSPLSLECTVEGTSNPNLYWYRQAAGRGLQLLFYSVGIGQISSEVPQNLSASRPQDRQFILSSKKLLLSDSGFYLCAWSRQGLNYGYTFGSGTRLTVV.

The rearrangement joins TRBV30 to TRBJ2-1; 7 bases align to TRBD2. V was clipped by 3 bases and J by 8 bases; unmatched bases: 10. The germline V gene encodes CDR1 GTSNPN and CDR2 SVGIG (reference sequence). The CDR3 spans 14 residues. CDR3 in amino acids: CAWRASGGLHEQFF. The DNA of the CDR3 is TGTGCCTGGAGGGCTAGCGGTGGATTGCATGAGCAGTTCTTC.

The V and J genes are TRBV19 and TRBJ1-1; 8 bases match TRBD1. CDR3 size: 18 residues. Germline V gene data show CDR1 as LNHDA and CDR2 as SQIVND (reference sequence). The V gene end was trimmed by 4 bases and the J gene end by 5 bases; junction bases not matched to a gene: 18. DNA of the CDR3: TGTGCCAGTAGTACTTCTCGGACAGGGTGGGGACAAAAAACTGAAGCTTTCTTT. This sequence encodes CASSTSRTGWGQKTEAFF.

V and J are TRBV2 and TRBJ2-7; tentative D call: TRBD1 (6 bases). Germline CDR1 SNHLY, CDR2 FYNNEI. Trimming shortened V by 3 bases and J by 3 bases, and 15 bases separated the two germline ends. This CDR3 region has 15 residues. The chain's CDR3 is CASSEDSGGYYEQYF. DNA for the CDR3: TGTGCCAGCAGTGAGGACAGCGGAGGATACTACGAGCAGTACTTC. Drawing the rest from reference TRBV2 and TRBJ2-7, the complete variable domain is EPEVTQTPSHQVTQMGQEVILRCVPISNHLYFYWYRQILGQKVEFLVSFYNNEISEKSEIFDDQFSVERPDGSNFTLKIRSTKLEDSAMYFCASSEDSGGYYEQYFGPGTRLTVT.

A single count supports this clone. The chain joins TRBV2 to TRBJ2-5; maybe TRBD1 (5 bases). Trimming removed 6 bases from V and 2 bases from J, with 13 bases in between. From germline, CDR1 is SNHLY and CDR2 FYNNEI. The CDR3 length is 14 residues. The CDR3 loop reads CASRLQVVQETQYF. In DNA, the CDR3 is TGTGCCAGCAGGCTACAGGTTGTACAAGAGACCCAGTACTTC.

This clone was detected once. The chain has TRBV4-1 and TRBJ2-5; 9 positions agree with TRBD2. The length of the CDR3 is 20 residues. CDR1 MGHRA and CDR2 YSYEKL come from the germline V gene. V gave up 0 bases and J gave up 0 bases; unmatched junction bases: 14. The CDR3 DNA is TGCGCCAGCAGCCAAGATCGCGAGCGGGAGGCCTTTAAAAACCAAGAGACCCAGTACTTC. The encoded protein is CASSQDREREAFKNQETQYF.

In DNA, the CDR3 is TGTGCCTGGACCGGGGACAGGCGAAACACTGAAGCTTTCTTT. It yields the protein CAWTGDRRNTEAFF. The chain recombines TRBV30 with TRBJ1-1; 8 bases align to TRBD1. CDR1 is GTSNPN, CDR2 SVGIG, per germline (reference sequence). V shed 4 bases, J shed 2 bases, and the junction held 6 bases outside the gene matches. CDR3 length: 14 amino acids.

The J gene is TRBJ1-1, the V gene TRBV5-1; possibly TRBD1 for D (6 bases). The CDR3 runs to 14 residues. Germline lookup yields CDR1 SGHRS and CDR2 YFSETQ. The V and J ends lost 4 bases and 3 bases respectively, with 13 bases between them. The CDR3 DNA sequence: TGCGCCAGCAGCCTACAGGGTCCAGACACTGAAGCTTTCTTT. It specifies CASSLQGPDTEAFF.

The V call is TRBV2, the J call TRBJ2-7; TRBD1 agrees at 8 bases. Germline CDR1 SNHLY, CDR2 FYNNEI. V gave up 6 bases and J gave up 2 bases; unmatched junction bases: 6. The CDR3 extends over 14 amino acids. The CDR3 region has the DNA TGTGCCAGCAGCCCTGGACAGGGCGCCTACGAGCAGTACTTC. Protein sequence: CASSPGQGAYEQYF.

The chain recombines TRBV2 with TRBJ1-1, with 7 nucleotides matching TRBD1. The V and J ends lost 5 bases and 7 bases, in that order; junction bases with no gene match: 13. The CDR3 runs 15 residues. The germline gives CDR1 SNHLY, CDR2 FYNNEI. CDR3 sequence: CASSPFSSGGGEAFF. The DNA of the CDR3 is TGTGCCAGCAGTCCGTTTTCATCAGGGGGTGGTGAAGCTTTCTTT.

The sample holds one count of this clone. The genes are TRBV11-2 and TRBJ1-2, with D hard to call. The CDR3 is 12 amino acids. Germline CDR1 reads SGHAT; CDR2 reads FQNNGV. V gave up 5 bases and J gave up 7 bases, with 11 bases separating them. The CDR3 is CASSPSGVGYTF. DNA of the CDR3: TGTGCCAGCAGCCCGTCCGGGGTTGGCTACACCTTC.

V usage is TRBV27 and J usage is TRBJ2-1; 7 bases are a match to TRBD2. The junction had 11 bases not matched to a gene; V was cut back by 2 bases and J by 7 bases. Germline values: CDR1 MNHEY, CDR2 SMNVEV (reference sequence). This CDR3 has 16 residues. CDR3 nucleotide sequence: TGTGCCAGCAGTTTAAAGGGCCAGGCCGGGAGGAATGAGCAGTTCTTC. Translating gives CASSLKGQAGRNEQFF.

This chain connects TRBV28 to TRBJ2-5; 8 bases match TRBD2. Losses at the gene ends were 8 bases for V and 6 bases for J; bases not matched to a gene: 14. This CDR3 is 15 amino acids long. Germline loops: CDR1 MDHEN, CDR2 SYDVKM. The CDR3 spells CASFGGSGARQTQYF. In DNA, the CDR3 is TGTGCCAGCTTCGGGGGTAGCGGGGCTCGGCAGACCCAGTACTTC.